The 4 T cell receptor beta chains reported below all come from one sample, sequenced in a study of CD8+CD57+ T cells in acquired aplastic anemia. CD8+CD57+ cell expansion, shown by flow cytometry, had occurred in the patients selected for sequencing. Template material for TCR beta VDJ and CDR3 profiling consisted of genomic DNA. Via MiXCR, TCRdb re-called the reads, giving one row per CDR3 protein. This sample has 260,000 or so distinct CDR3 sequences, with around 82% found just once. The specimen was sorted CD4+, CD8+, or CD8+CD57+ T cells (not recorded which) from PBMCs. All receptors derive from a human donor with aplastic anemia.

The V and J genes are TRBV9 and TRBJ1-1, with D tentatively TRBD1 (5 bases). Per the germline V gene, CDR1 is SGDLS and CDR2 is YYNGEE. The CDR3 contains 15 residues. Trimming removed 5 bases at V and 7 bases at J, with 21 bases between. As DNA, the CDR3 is TGTGCCAGCAGTTTCCTGTCCGGGGCGCGCAATGAAGCTTTCTTT. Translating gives CASSFLSGARNEAFF.

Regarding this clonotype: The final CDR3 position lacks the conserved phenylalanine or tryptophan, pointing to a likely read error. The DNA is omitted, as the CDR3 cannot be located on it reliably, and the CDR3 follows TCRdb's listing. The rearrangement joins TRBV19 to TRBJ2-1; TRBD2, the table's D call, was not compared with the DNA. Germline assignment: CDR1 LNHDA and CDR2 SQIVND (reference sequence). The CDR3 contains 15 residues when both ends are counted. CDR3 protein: CASSITSGFTEQHFG.

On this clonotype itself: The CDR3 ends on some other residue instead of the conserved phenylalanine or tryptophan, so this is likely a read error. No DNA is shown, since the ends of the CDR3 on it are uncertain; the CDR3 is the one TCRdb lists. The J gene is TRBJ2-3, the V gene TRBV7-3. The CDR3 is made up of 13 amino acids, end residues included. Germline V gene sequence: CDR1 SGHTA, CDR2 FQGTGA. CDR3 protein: CASRDESTDTKYE.

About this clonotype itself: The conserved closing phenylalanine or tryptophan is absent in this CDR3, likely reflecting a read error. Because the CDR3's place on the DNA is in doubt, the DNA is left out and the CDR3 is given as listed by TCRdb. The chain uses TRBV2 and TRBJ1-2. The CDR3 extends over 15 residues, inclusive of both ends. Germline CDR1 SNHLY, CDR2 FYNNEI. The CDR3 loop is CASSDAGIDEQVFGP.